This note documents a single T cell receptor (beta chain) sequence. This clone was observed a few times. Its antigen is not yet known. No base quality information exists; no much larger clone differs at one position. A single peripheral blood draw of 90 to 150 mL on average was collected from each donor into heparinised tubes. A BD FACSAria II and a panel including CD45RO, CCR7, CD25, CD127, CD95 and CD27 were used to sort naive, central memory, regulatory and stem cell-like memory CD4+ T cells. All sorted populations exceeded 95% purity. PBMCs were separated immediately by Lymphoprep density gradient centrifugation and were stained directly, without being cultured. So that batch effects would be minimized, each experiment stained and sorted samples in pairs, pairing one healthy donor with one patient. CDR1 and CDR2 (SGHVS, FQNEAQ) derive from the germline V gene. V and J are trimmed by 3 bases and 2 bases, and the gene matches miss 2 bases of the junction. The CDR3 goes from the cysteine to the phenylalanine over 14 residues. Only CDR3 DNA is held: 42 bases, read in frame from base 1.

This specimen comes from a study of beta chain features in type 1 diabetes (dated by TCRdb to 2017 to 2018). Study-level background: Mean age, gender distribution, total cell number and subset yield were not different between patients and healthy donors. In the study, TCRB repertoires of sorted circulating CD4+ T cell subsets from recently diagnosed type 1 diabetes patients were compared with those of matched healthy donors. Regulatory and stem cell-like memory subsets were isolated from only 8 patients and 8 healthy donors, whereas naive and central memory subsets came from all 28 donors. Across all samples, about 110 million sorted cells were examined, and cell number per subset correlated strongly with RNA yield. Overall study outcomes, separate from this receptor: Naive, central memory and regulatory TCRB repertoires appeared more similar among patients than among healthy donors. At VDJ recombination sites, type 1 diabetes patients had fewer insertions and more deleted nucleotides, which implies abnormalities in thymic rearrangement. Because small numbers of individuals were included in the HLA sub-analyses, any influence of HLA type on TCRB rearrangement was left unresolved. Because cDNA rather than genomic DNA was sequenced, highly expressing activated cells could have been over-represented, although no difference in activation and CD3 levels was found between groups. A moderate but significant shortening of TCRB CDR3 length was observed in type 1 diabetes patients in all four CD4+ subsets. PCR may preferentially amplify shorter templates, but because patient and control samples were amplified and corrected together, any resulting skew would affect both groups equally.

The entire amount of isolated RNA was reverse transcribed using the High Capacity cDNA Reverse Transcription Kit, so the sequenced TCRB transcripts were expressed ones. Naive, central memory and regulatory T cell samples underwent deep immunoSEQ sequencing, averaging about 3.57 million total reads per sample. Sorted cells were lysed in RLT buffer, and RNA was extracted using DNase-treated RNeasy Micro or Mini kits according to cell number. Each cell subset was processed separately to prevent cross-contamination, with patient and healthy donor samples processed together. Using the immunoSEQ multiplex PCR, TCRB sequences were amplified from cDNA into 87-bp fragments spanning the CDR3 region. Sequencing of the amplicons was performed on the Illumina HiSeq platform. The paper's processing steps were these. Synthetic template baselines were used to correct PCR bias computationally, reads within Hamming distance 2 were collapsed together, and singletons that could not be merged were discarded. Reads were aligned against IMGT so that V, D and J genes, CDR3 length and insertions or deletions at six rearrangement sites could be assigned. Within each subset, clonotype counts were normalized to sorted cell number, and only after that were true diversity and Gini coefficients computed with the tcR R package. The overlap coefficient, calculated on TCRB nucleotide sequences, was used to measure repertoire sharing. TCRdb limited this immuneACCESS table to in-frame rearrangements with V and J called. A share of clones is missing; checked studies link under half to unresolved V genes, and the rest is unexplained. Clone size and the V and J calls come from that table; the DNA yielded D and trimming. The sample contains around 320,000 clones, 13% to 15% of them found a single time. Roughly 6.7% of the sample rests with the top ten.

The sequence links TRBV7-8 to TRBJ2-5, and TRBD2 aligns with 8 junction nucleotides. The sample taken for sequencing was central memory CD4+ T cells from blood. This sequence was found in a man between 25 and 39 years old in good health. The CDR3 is CASSFVAGQETQYF. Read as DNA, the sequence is TGTGCCAGCAGCTTCGTAGCGGGGCAAGAGACCCAGTACTTC. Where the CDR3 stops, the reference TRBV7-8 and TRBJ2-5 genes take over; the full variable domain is GAGVSQSPRYKVAKRGQDVALRCDPISGHVSLFWYQQALGQGPEFLTYFQNEAQLDKSGLPSDRFFAERPEGSVSTLKIQRTQQEDSAVYLCASSFVAGQETQYFGPGTRLLVL.